The entry below describes one TCR beta chain. The CDR3 is 16 residues long. Germline V gene data show CDR1 as SGDLS and CDR2 as YYNGEE. Trimming cost V 0 bases and J 0 bases, with 11 bases left between them. The source of the sample is a study of early T cells in non-severe SARS-CoV-2 infection. In the study overall: The sequenced material was bulk RNA from unsorted whole blood, and its chains were unpaired.

Individual cDNA molecules were tagged with unique molecular identifiers, the study reported. TCRdb called the 5' RACE reads again in MiXCR, with one record for every CDR3 protein. The sample has some 77,000 distinct CDR3 sequences; roughly 16% are singletons. This sequence joins TRBV9 and TRBJ2-3; D is ambiguous. The sequenced sample was whole blood. The receptor was derived from an adult who was a healthcare worker with PCR-confirmed SARS-CoV-2 infection or an uninfected control (not recorded which). The CDR3 nucleotides are TGTGCCAGCAGCGTAGGCTCGGCGGCGAGCACAGATACGCAGTATTTT. The encoded protein is CASSVGSAASTDTQYF.